A single count supports the clone carrying this T cell receptor beta chain. No antigen is known for it. Germline V CDR1 and CDR2: SGHTA, FQGTGA. V trimming: 5 bases; J trimming: 4 bases; junction bases outside the gene matches: 14. The CDR3 is 18 amino acids. The data were taken from a study of cytomegalovirus exposure and HLA in healthy donors. General study findings and limits: A missense variant in DCLRE1C was later tied to TCR beta V- and J-gene trimming.

The PCR made use of 60 Vbeta and 13 Jbeta primers. The repertoire was sequenced with immunoSEQ multiplex PCR; TCRdb's copy has only in-frame clones and lacks some. The data hold about 140,000 clones, with roughly 83% observed a single time. V and J are TRBV7-3 and TRBJ2-1; 10 positions agree with TRBD2. This receptor was taken from a female donor in good health and CMV-seronegative. Sequenced input: PBMCs. The CDR3 nucleotides are TGTGCCAGCAGCCTCCTCCCCCTTAGCGGGGGGAAATACAATGAGCAGTTCTTC. This codes for CASSLLPLSGGKYNEQFF.